These T cell receptor beta chains were read from a single sample in a study of PD-L1 blockade in urothelial cancer. Some clones are missing from TCRdb's copy, which holds only in-frame ones; the method was immunoSEQ multiplex PCR. The sample holds approximately 90,000 clones, 85% seen once. The specimen comprised PBMCs, sampled around atezolizumab (anti-PD-L1) treatment. The receptors shown here come from a man aged 60 to 75 with urothelial cancer. Each CDR3 is given with its conserved first and last residue. A D gene is named only where the DNA matches it firmly. Size values are once, few and many counts, or a class for expanded clones, and some rows have none.

TRBV5-1	TRBD1	TRBJ2-2	-	TGCGCCAGCAGCTCCGACACAGGGGGCACCGGGGAGCTGTTTTTT	CASSSDTGGTGELFF
TRBV7-2	TRBD2	TRBJ2-3	-	TGTGCCAGCAGCTTATTAGTAGCGGGAACAGATACGCAGTATTTT	CASSLLVAGTDTQYF
TRBV2	-	TRBJ1-1	-	TGTGCCAGCCGTACAGGGAGAAACACTGAAGCTTTCTTT	CASRTGRNTEAFF
TRBV12-5	-	TRBJ2-5	-	TGTGCTAGTGGTTTGGTACAGGACCAAGAGACCCAGTACTTC	CASGLVQDQETQYF
TRBV11-3	-	TRBJ2-6	-	TGTGCCAGCAGCTTCCCCTGGGGCCCTGGGGCCAACGTCCTGACTTTC	CASSFPWGPGANVLTF
TRBV15	-	TRBJ2-3	-	TGTGCCACCAGCAGATCGCGGGGACGCACAGATACGCAGTATTTT	CATSRSRGRTDTQYF
TRBV30	-	TRBJ1-6	few	TGTGCCTGGAGTGTGGACAAAAGAAATTCACCCCTCCACTTT	CAWSVDKRNSPLHF
TRBV11-2	TRBD1	TRBJ2-2	-	TGTGCCAGCAGCTTAGTTAGCGCAGGGGGAACCGGGGAGCTGTTTTTT	CASSLVSAGGTGELFF
TRBV5-1	TRBD1	TRBJ2-5	-	TGCGCCAGCAGCTTTGGGGGACAGGGGAACCAAGAGACCCAGTACTTC	CASSFGGQGNQETQYF
TRBV7-7	-	TRBJ2-2	-	TGTGCTACGAGCCCGATACGGGGGGAGCTGTTTTTT	CATSPIRGELFF
TRBV10-1	-	TRBJ2-1	-	TGCGCCAGCAGTTTGTCCCTCCACAATGAGCAGTTCTTC	CASSLSLHNEQFF
TRBV11-2	-	TRBJ1-4	-	TGTGCCAGCAGCGACTTTCGGCGGGGGGAAGGTGAAAAACTGTTTTTT	CASSDFRRGEGEKLFF
TRBV6-1	-	TRBJ1-5	once	TGTGCCAGCAGTGAAGGGGGCTTTAGGTCTCAGCCCCAGCATTTT	CASSEGGFRSQPQHF
TRBV5-1	-	TRBJ1-2	-	TGCGCCAGCAGCTACACCGGGACATCGGGCGGCTACACCTTC	CASSYTGTSGGYTF
TRBV19	-	TRBJ1-1	-	TGTGCCAGTACCTTATCGGGGGACACTGAAGCTTTCTTT	CASTLSGDTEAFF
TRBV10-2	TRBD1	TRBJ2-5	-	TGCGCCAGCAGTCCGACAGGGGTGGTGGAGACCCAGTACTTC	CASSPTGVVETQYF
TRBV27	TRBD2	TRBJ2-3	once	TGTGCCAGCAGTTTAAGGGGCAGGACTAGCGGGAGGGATAGTGGTTATACGCAGTATTTT	CASSLRGRTSGRDSGYTQYF
TRBV4-3	TRBD2	TRBJ2-1	-	TGCGCCAGCAGCCAAAGATTGACCGGGACTAGCTGGTTTTCTTCCTACAATGAGCAGTTCTTC	CASSQRLTGTSWFSSYNEQFF
TRBV10-3	TRBD2	TRBJ2-1	-	TGTGCCATCAGTGACTGGCGGGGGGGAGTCTACAATGAGCAGTTCTTC	CAISDWRGGVYNEQFF
TRBV11-3	-	TRBJ1-4	few	TGTGCCAGCAGCTTAGAGGTTACTAAGTCTAGTGAAAAACTGTTTTTT	CASSLEVTKSSEKLFF
TRBV7-9	-	TRBJ1-5	-	TGTGCCAGCAGCTTACAGGCGAATCAGCCCCAGCATTTT	CASSLQANQPQHF
TRBV19	-	TRBJ1-5	-	TGTGCCAGTAACCCCCCAGGGATGCAGCAGCCCCAGCATTTT	CASNPPGMQQPQHF
TRBV6-6	-	TRBJ1-1	-	TGTGCCAGCAGTTACGTTGTTTCCAGGGCTGAAGCTTTCTTT	CASSYVVSRAEAFF
TRBV28	-	TRBJ1-4	once	TGTGCCAGCGAGGAGAGAGTTGATGAAAAACTGTTTTTT	CASEERVDEKLFF
TRBV5-1	TRBD2	TRBJ2-2	-	TGCGCCAGCAGCTTGGACGCTAGCGGGGGGGCAAACACCGGGGAGCTGTTTTTT	CASSLDASGGANTGELFF
TRBV6-1	TRBD2	TRBJ2-1	few	TGTGCCAGCAGTGCATGGGAAGCGGGAGGAGGGCGGAATGAGCAGTTCTTC	CASSAWEAGGGRNEQFF
TRBV10-3	-	TRBJ1-1	-	TGTGCCATCAGTCAACCGACAACTGAAGCTTTCTTT	CAISQPTTEAFF
TRBV6-1	-	TRBJ2-7	-	TGTGCCAGCAGTGTCACGGGGTTTGAGGTCGAGCAGTACTTC	CASSVTGFEVEQYF
TRBV6-6	TRBD1	TRBJ2-7	-	TGTGCCAGCAGTTACGGGACAGAGTCCTACGAGCAGTACTTC	CASSYGTESYEQYF
TRBV7-2	TRBD2	TRBJ2-7	once	TGTGCCAGCAGCCCTCGACCGGGACTAGCGTCAACCTACGAGCAGTACTTC	CASSPRPGLASTYEQYF
TRBV14	TRBD1	TRBJ1-5	-	TGTGCCAGCAGCCAAGGACAGGGCCAAGATCAGCCCCAGCATTTT	CASSQGQGQDQPQHF
TRBV5-1	-	TRBJ2-7	-	TGCGCCAGCAGCTTTTTGACTCCCTCTTACGAGCAGTACTTC	CASSFLTPSYEQYF
TRBV9	TRBD1	TRBJ1-1	-	TGTGCCAGCAGCGTGGCGACAGGGAGAGCTGAAGCTTTCTTT	CASSVATGRAEAFF
TRBV6-5	TRBD2	TRBJ2-1	-	TGTGCCAGCAGTTACACTAGCGGGTCCTACAATGAGCAGTTCTTC	CASSYTSGSYNEQFF
TRBV7-2	-	TRBJ2-3	-	TGTGCCAGCAGCTTACAGGGTTACACAGATACGCAGTATTTT	CASSLQGYTDTQYF
TRBV30	-	TRBJ2-7	-	TGTGCCTGGAGCCCCGGGGGTAGCAGGCCAGGCGAGCAGTACTTC	CAWSPGGSRPGEQYF
TRBV6-5	-	TRBJ1-1	once	TGTGCCAGCAGTCGGACAGAGAACACTGAAGCTTTCTTT	CASSRTENTEAFF
TRBV5-1	TRBD2	TRBJ2-1	-	TGCGCCAGCAGCTTGGCCGGGGTAGCGGGGGTTGGTGAGCAGTTCTTC	CASSLAGVAGVGEQFF
TRBV28	TRBD2	TRBJ2-5	-	TGTGCCAGCCATCGAGCGGGAGGGCCAGTGACCCAGTACTTC	CASHRAGGPVTQYF
TRBV5-1	-	TRBJ2-1	once	TGCGCCAGCAACAGAGGGAGCGACTACAATGAGCAGTTCTTC	CASNRGSDYNEQFF
TRBV7-2	-	TRBJ2-3	-	TGTGCCAGCAGCTTTTCCTCCTTCTACTCAGATACGCAGTATTTT	CASSFSSFYSDTQYF
TRBV6-5	TRBD1	TRBJ2-7	-	TGTGCCAGCACTGACAGGGTGGGGGAGCAGTACTTC	CASTDRVGEQYF
TRBV6-1	-	TRBJ1-4	-	TGTGCCAGCAGTGATGGGCAGGATGAAAAACTGTTTTTT	CASSDGQDEKLFF